These T cell receptor beta chains were read from a single sample in a study of Graves' ophthalmopathy and Graves' hyperthyroidism. From the multiplex PCR reads, TCRdb called clonotypes with MiXCR, one entry per CDR3 protein. The repertoire holds approximately 500,000 distinct CDR3 sequences, with roughly 14% as singletons. Sequencing was carried out using blood. The origin of the receptors is a woman aged 30 to 39 with Graves' ophthalmopathy. Each CDR3 is given with its conserved first and last residue. The order of the fields is D gene, J gene, clone size, V gene, CDR3 DNA, CDR3 protein. The D gene is left open where the match is weak. Size is stated for part of the rows, as once, few or many counts, or as a class when the clone is expanded.

D: -; J: TRBJ2-7; size: few; V: TRBV19; DNA: TGTGCCAGTACGACAGCCGCTACAGGGAAGAACGAGCAGTACTTC; CDR3: CASTTAATGKNEQYF
D: -; J: TRBJ1-2; size: many; V: TRBV5-1; DNA: TGCGCCAGCCTCGACGCTCATGGCTACACCTTC; CDR3: CASLDAHGYTF
D: TRBD2; J: TRBJ2-5; size: many; V: TRBV28; DNA: TGTGCCAGCAGTCATAGCGGGAGAGGGCAAGAGACCCAGTACTTC; CDR3: CASSHSGRGQETQYF
D: TRBD1; J: TRBJ1-1; size: many; V: TRBV20-1; DNA: TGCAGTGCTAGAGATCGGGGGACAGGGCCTGAAGCTTTCTTT; CDR3: CSARDRGTGPEAFF
D: TRBD1; J: TRBJ2-2; size: -; V: TRBV10-3; DNA: TGTGCCATCAGAACCACAGGGGCGAACGCCGGGGAGCTGTTTTTT; CDR3: CAIRTTGANAGELFF
D: TRBD2; J: TRBJ2-7; size: many; V: TRBV20-1; DNA: TGCAGTGCTGACTCTAGCGGGGAATCGCGCGAGCAGTACTTC; CDR3: CSADSSGESREQYF
D: -; J: TRBJ1-3; size: many; V: TRBV4-1; DNA: TGCGCCAGCAGCCGCACCCAGGGTGCTGGAAACACCATATATTTT; CDR3: CASSRTQGAGNTIYF
D: -; J: TRBJ1-6; size: many; V: TRBV27; DNA: TGTGCCAGCAGTTTATATCGGACAGCCTCTCCTACCCTCCACTTT; CDR3: CASSLYRTASPTLHF
D: TRBD2; J: TRBJ2-5; size: -; V: TRBV11-2; DNA: TGTGCCAGCAGCTTTCACGGGACTAGCGGGAGCGAGACCCAGTACTTC; CDR3: CASSFHGTSGSETQYF
D: -; J: TRBJ2-7; size: many; V: TRBV9; DNA: TGTGCCAGCAGCGTAGAAGGGGGAGTCTACGAGCAGTACTTC; CDR3: CASSVEGGVYEQYF
D: -; J: TRBJ1-3; size: many; V: TRBV4-2; DNA: TGTGCCAGCAGCCAACAGGGGACTGGAAACACCATATATTTT; CDR3: CASSQQGTGNTIYF
D: -; J: TRBJ2-4; size: many; V: TRBV20-1; DNA: TGCAGTGGAGTCCTAGCCAAAAACATTCAGTACTTC; CDR3: CSGVLAKNIQYF
D: -; J: TRBJ2-7; size: many; V: TRBV6-5; DNA: TGTGCCAGCAAATTGGCAGGGCCCTACGAGCAGTACTTC; CDR3: CASKLAGPYEQYF
D: -; J: TRBJ2-4; size: many; V: TRBV27; DNA: TGTGCCAGCAGTTTCAACAGTAATCTAGCCAAAAACATTCAGTACTTC; CDR3: CASSFNSNLAKNIQYF
D: -; J: TRBJ2-7; size: many; V: TRBV12-3/TRBV12-4; DNA: TGTGCCAGCAGTTTTGGGGCTGCGTACGAGCAGTACTTC; CDR3: CASSFGAAYEQYF
D: -; J: TRBJ1-2; size: many; V: TRBV6-1; DNA: TGTGCCAGCAGTGAAGCGCGAAGGGAGGGCTACACCTTC; CDR3: CASSEARREGYTF
D: -; J: TRBJ2-4; size: many; V: TRBV20-1; DNA: TGCAGTGCACCGACAGGAAACATTCAGTACTTC; CDR3: CSAPTGNIQYF
D: -; J: TRBJ2-7; size: many; V: TRBV19; DNA: TGTGCCAGTAGTATAGATCTGTTTTCCTACGAGCAGTACTTC; CDR3: CASSIDLFSYEQYF
D: -; J: TRBJ1-2; size: few; V: TRBV9; DNA: TGTGCCAGCAGCCCCACGGGGGGCTTAGTCATAAAAGGATATGGCTACACCTTC; CDR3: CASSPTGGLVIKGYGYTF
D: -; J: TRBJ2-7; size: many; V: TRBV14; DNA: TGTGCCAGCAGCCAAATGCTGAAATACGAGCAGTACTTC; CDR3: CASSQMLKYEQYF
D: -; J: TRBJ2-7; size: many; V: TRBV12-3/TRBV12-4; DNA: TGTGCCAGCAGTTTGGACGGAATCTCCTACGAGCAGTACTTC; CDR3: CASSLDGISYEQYF
D: -; J: TRBJ2-7; size: many; V: TRBV14; DNA: TGTGCCAGCAACATACAGGTCGCGGAGGAGCAGTACTTC; CDR3: CASNIQVAEEQYF
D: -; J: TRBJ1-2; size: -; V: TRBV10-2; DNA: TGCGCCAGCAATCCCCTCGGACCAGCTAACTATGGCTACACCTTC; CDR3: CASNPLGPANYGYTF
D: TRBD1; J: TRBJ1-1; size: many; V: TRBV20-1; DNA: TGCAGTGCTAGAGATCCCGGACAGGGAGACACTGAAGCTTTCTTT; CDR3: CSARDPGQGDTEAFF
D: -; J: TRBJ1-6; size: many; V: TRBV7-2; DNA: TGTGCCAGCAGCAGCGACAGGCGAGAGAATTCACCCCTCCACTTT; CDR3: CASSSDRRENSPLHF
D: TRBD1; J: TRBJ2-7; size: many; V: TRBV20-1; DNA: TGCAGTGCCAGCCGGGACAGGGCATTCTACGAGCAGTACTTC; CDR3: CSASRDRAFYEQYF
D: -; J: TRBJ2-5; size: many; V: TRBV29-1; DNA: TGCAGCGGGGGGGAGGCGGCGGGTGTCCAAGAGACCCAGTACTTC; CDR3: CSGGEAAGVQETQYF
D: TRBD1; J: TRBJ1-2; size: many; V: TRBV2; DNA: TGTGCCAGCAGATGGACAGGGGTTCATGGCTACACCTTC; CDR3: CASRWTGVHGYTF
D: -; J: TRBJ1-2; size: many; V: TRBV6-1; DNA: TGTGCCAGCAGTGACGGACCCCGGGGAGGCTATGGCTACACCTTC; CDR3: CASSDGPRGGYGYTF
D: -; J: TRBJ2-7; size: -; V: TRBV12-3/TRBV12-4; DNA: TGTGCCAGCAGCGAAACATTTGAGCAGTACTTC; CDR3: CASSETFEQYF
D: -; J: TRBJ1-2; size: many; V: TRBV19; DNA: TGTGCCAGTAGAGGGACAACCAGGTCGAATGGCTACACCTTC; CDR3: CASRGTTRSNGYTF
D: -; J: TRBJ2-5; size: many; V: TRBV7-9; DNA: TGTGCCAGCAGCCCCCGTGGTCGAGGGGAAGAAGAGACCCAGTACTTC; CDR3: CASSPRGRGEEETQYF
D: -; J: TRBJ1-2; size: many; V: TRBV27; DNA: TGTGCCAGCACCTCCAGAGGGGTAGAGGGTGGCTACACCTTC; CDR3: CASTSRGVEGGYTF
D: -; J: TRBJ1-6; size: -; V: TRBV28; DNA: TGTGCCAGCAGTGAGGGCCCCTATAATTCACCCCTCCACTTT; CDR3: CASSEGPYNSPLHF
D: TRBD1; J: TRBJ2-2; size: many; V: TRBV20-1; DNA: TGCAGTGCTAGAGATCTGGCAGGGGGCGACACCGGGGAGCTGTTTTTT; CDR3: CSARDLAGGDTGELFF
D: TRBD2; J: TRBJ2-7; size: many; V: TRBV20-1; DNA: TGCAGTGCTCGGGGACTAGAGAGAGGGGGGACCTACGAGCAGTACTTC; CDR3: CSARGLERGGTYEQYF
D: -; J: TRBJ2-5; size: few; V: TRBV5-1; DNA: TGCGCCAGCAGCTCAGGACGCCGAAGTTGGGAGACCCAGTACTTC; CDR3: CASSSGRRSWETQYF
D: -; J: TRBJ2-7; size: many; V: TRBV4-2; DNA: TGTGCCAGCAGCCAAGGGGATTTGGCCGGGCTCGGCGACGAGCAGTACTTC; CDR3: CASSQGDLAGLGDEQYF
D: -; J: TRBJ1-2; size: many; V: TRBV6-1; DNA: TGTGCCAGCAGACAGGGCAGTTCTAACTATGGCTACACCTTC; CDR3: CASRQGSSNYGYTF